This note documents a single T cell receptor (beta chain) sequence. As yet, its antigen is unknown. This sample was taken from a study of vaccination and CD4 T cells after COVID-19. Overall study: The convalescents included six males and four females, and among them two were Hispanic while seven were Caucasian. Between diagnosis and the drawing of post-COVID samples lay a median around 110 days (range 35 to 161). Overlapping SARS-CoV-2, HCoV-NL63, HCoV-OC43 and HCoV-229E spike peptides stimulated the cells.

Sample treatment: roughly 11-day PBMC culture with coronavirus spike peptide pools or control peptides (ViraFEST assay). CDR1 is SGHNT and CDR2 is YYREEE in the germline V gene (reference sequence). The CDR3 consists of 15 residues. Germline trimming cut 4 bases from V and 4 bases from J; bases unmatched to any gene: 6. The assay that was used to sequence DNA from cultured CD4+ T cells was the Oncomine TCR Beta short-read assay. TCRdb passed the PCR reads through MiXCR, listing each CDR3 protein once. The table includes about 12,000 distinct CDR3 sequences, around 50% detected once. The study, taken as a whole, reports: Median SARS-CoV-2-reactive clonotypes rose from approximately 21 to 38, not significantly.

This TCR derives from a human donor who had recovered from COVID-19. V and J are TRBV5-4 and TRBJ2-2, with 8 positions matching TRBD1. Sequencing was done on a sample of CD4+ T cells from blood, cultured in vitro. The CDR3 nucleotides read TGTGCCAGCAGCAGTAGGACAGGGAGCACCGGGGAGCTGTTTTTT. Translation gives CASSSRTGSTGELFF.